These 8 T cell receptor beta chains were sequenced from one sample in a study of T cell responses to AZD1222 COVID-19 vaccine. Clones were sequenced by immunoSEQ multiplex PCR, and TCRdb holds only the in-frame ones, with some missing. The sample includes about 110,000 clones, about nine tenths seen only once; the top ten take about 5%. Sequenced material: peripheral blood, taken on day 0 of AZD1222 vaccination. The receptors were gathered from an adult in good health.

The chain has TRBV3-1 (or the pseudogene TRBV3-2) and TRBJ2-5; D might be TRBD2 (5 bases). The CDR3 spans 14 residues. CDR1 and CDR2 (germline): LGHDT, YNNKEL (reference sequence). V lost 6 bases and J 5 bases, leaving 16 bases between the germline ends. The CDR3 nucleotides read TGTGCCAGCAGTGACTACTCTGTGGGGGAGACCCAGTACTTC. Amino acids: CASSDYSVGETQYF.

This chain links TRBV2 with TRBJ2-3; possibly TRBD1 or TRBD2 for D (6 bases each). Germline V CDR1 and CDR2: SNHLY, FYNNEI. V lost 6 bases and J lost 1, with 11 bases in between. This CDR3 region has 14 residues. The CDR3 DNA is TGTGCCAGCAGGGAGGGGGAGGGCACAGATACGCAGTATTTT. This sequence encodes CASREGEGTDTQYF.

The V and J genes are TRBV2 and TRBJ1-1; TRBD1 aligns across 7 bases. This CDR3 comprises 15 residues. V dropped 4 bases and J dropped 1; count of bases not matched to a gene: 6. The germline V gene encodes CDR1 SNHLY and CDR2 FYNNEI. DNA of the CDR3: TGTGCCAGCAGTGGACAGGGCGCGAAGAACACTGAAGCTTTCTTT. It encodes CASSGQGAKNTEAFF.

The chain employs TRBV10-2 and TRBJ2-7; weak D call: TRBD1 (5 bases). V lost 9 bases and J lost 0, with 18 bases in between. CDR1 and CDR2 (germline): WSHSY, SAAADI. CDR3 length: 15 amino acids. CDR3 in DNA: TGCGCCAGTGCTAAGGGGCCCACCTTCTCCTACGAGCAGTACTTC. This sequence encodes CASAKGPTFSYEQYF.

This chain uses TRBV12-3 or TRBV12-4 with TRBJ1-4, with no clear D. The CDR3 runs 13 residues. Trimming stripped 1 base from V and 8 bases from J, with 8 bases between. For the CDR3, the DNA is TGTGCCAGCAGTTTAGGCATCGGGGAAAAACTGTTTTTT. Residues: CASSLGIGEKLFF.

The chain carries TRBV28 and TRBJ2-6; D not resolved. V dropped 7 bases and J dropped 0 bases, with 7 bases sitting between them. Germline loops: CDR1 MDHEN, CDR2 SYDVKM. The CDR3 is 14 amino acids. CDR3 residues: CASTFYSGANVLTF. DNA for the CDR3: TGTGCCAGCACCTTCTACTCTGGGGCCAACGTCCTGACTTTC.

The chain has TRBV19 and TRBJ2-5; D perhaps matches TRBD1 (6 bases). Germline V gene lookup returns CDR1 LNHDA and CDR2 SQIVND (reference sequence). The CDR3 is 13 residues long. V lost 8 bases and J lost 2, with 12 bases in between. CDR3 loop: CASGGDRQETQYF. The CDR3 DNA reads TGTGCCAGTGGGGGAGACAGGCAAGAGACCCAGTACTTC.

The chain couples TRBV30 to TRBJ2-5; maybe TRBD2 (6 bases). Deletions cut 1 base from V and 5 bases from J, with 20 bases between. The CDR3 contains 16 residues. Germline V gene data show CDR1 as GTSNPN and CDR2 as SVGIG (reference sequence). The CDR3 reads CAWSDLRGGARETQYF. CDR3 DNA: TGTGCCTGGAGTGACTTGCGGGGCGGGGCGCGGGAGACCCAGTACTTC. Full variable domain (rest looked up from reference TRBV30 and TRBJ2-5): SQTIHQWPATLVQPVGSPLSLECTVEGTSNPNLYWYRQAAGRGLQLLFYSVGIGQISSEVPQNLSASRPQDRQFILSSKKLLLSDSGFYLCAWSDLRGGARETQYFGPGTRLLVL.